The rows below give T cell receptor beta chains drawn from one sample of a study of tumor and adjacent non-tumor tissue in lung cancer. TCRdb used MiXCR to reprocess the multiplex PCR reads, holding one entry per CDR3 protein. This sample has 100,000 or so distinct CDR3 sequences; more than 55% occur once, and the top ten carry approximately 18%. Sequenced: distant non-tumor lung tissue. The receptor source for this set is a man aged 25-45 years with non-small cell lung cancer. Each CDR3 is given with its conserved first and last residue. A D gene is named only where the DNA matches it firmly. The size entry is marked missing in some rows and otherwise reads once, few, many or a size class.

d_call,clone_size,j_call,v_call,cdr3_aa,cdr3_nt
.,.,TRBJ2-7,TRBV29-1,CSVYVNNYEQYF,TGCAGCGTTTACGTGAACAACTACGAGCAGTACTTC
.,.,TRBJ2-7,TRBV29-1,CRVSGSLSYEQYF,TGCAGGGTTAGTGGGAGTCTTTCCTACGAGCAGTACTTC
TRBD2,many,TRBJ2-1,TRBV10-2,CASSVAGRAYNEQFF,TGCGCCAGCAGTGTAGCGGGAAGGGCCTACAATGAGCAGTTCTTC
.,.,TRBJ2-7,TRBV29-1,CSVETRVGGRFYEQYF,TGTAGCGTTGAGACTAGGGTCGGAGGGAGATTCTACGAGCAGTACTTC
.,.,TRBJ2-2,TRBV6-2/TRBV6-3,CASSYSDTGEPLF,TGTGCCAGCAGTTACTCGGACACCGGGGAGCCGCTTTTT
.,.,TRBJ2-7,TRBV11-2,CASSLVRGGPVMYF,TGTGCCAGCAGCTTAGTAAGAGGGGGGCCGGTTATGTACTTC
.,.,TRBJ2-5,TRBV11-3,CASSLDRLGTQYF,TGTGCCAGCAGCTTGGATCGACTTGGGACCCAGTACTTC
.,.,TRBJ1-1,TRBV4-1,CASSHPIRGSEAFF,TGCGCCAGCAGCCACCCTATTCGGGGTTCTGAAGCTTTCTTT
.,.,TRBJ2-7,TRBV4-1,CVSSQLTDYERYF,TGCGTCAGCAGCCAACTAACAGACTACGAGCGGTACTTC
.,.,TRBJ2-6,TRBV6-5,CATSSDTLWTGANVLTF,TGTGCCACCAGTTCTGACACCTTATGGACAGGGGCCAACGTCCTGACTTTC
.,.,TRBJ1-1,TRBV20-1,CGAREEELDTEAFF,TGCGGTGCTAGAGAGGAGGAATTGGACACTGAAGCTTTCTTT
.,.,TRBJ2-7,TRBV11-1,CASSLSPGLTGNAYEQYF,TGTGCCAGCAGCCTCTCCCCTGGACTAACGGGGAACGCCTACGAGCAGTACTTC
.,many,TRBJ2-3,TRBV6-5,CASSIRTSTDTQYF,TGTGCCAGCAGTATTAGGACTAGCACAGATACGCAGTATTTT
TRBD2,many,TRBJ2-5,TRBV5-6,CASTTAGDEETQYF,TGTGCCAGCACCACTGCGGGGGATGAAGAGACCCAGTACTTC
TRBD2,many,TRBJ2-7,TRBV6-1,CASSDGRESHEQYF,TGTGCCAGCAGTGATGGGCGGGAGTCCCACGAGCAGTACTTC
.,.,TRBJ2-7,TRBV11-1,CTSSLALTDYEQHF,TGTACCAGCAGCTTAGCCCTGACTGACTACGAGCAGCACTTC
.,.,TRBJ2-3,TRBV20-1,CSAHGVLTDTQYF,TGCAGTGCTCACGGCGTTCTCACAGATACGCAGTATTTT
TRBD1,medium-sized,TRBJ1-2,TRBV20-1,CSASLDRVNYGYTF,TGCAGTGCTAGCTTAGACAGGGTAAACTATGGCTACACCTTC
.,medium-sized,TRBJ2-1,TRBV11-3,CASSLIPSNEQFF,TGTGCCAGCAGCTTAATACCGAGCAATGAGCAGTTCTTC
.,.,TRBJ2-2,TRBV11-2,CASSLGGLAENTGELFF,TGTGCCAGCAGCTTAGGGGGGCTAGCGGAAAACACCGGGGAGCTGTTTTTT
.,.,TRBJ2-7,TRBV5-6,CASTTSRLFCEQYF,TGTGCCAGCACCACTTCAAGATTGTTCTGCGAGCAGTACTTC
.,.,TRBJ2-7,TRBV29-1,CSVEQGNRGYEQYF,TGCAGCGTTGAACAGGGGAACAGAGGATACGAGCAGTACTTC
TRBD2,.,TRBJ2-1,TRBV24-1,CATSDPTSGNNDERFF,TGTGCCACCAGTGACCCGACTAGCGGGAATAACGATGAGCGGTTCTTC
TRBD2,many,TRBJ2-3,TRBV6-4,CASSASSGSTDTQYF,TGTGCCAGCAGTGCCTCTAGCGGGAGCACAGATACGCAGTATTTT
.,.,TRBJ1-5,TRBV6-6,CAGRVGVSNQPQHF,TGTGCCGGCAGAGTAGGGGTTAGCAATCAGCCCCAGCATTTT
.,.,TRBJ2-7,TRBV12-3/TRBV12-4,CASSSPNHYEQYF,TGTGCCAGCAGCAGTCCTAACCATTACGAGCAGTACTTC
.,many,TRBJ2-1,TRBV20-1,CSAPRNEQFF,TGCAGTGCTCCCAGGAATGAGCAGTTCTTC
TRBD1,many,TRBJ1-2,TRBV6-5,CASSLGQGVGYTF,TGTGCCAGCAGTCTCGGCCAGGGGGTAGGCTACACCTTC
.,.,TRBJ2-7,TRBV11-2,CASSPLWLTGYEQYF,TGTGCCAGCAGCCCCCTATGGCTAACGGGCTATGAGCAGTACTTC
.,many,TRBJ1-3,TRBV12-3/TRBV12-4,CASSLGTNTIYF,TGTGCCAGCAGTTTAGGGACAAACACCATATATTTT
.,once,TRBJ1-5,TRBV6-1,CASIQRWSQPQHF,TGTGCCAGCATACAGCGGTGGTCTCAGCCCCAGCATTTT
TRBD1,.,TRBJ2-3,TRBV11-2,CACSQRERGRQYF,TGTGCCTGCAGTCAAAGGGAAAGGGGGCGACAGTATTTT
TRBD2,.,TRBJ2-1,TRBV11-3,CASSLVIAGGSIEQFF,TGTGCCAGCAGCTTAGTAATAGCGGGAGGGTCCATTGAGCAGTTCTTC
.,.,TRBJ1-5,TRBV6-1,CASSRGENQPQHF,TGTGCCAGCAGCAGGGGCGAAAATCAGCCCCAGCATTTT
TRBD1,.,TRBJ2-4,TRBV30,CVWSVQGQNIQYF,TGTGTCTGGAGTGTCCAGGGACAGAACATTCAATACTTC
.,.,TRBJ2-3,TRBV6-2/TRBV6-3,CASSYLSLSTQYF,TGTGCCAGCAGTTACCTTTCGCTAAGTACGCAGTATTTT
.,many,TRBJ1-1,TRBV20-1,CSAPRDRTGTEAFF,TGCAGTGCTCCCCGGGACCGAACTGGCACTGAAGCTTTCTTT
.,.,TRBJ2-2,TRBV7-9,CASSSGLNTRELFF,TGCGCCAGCAGCTCCGGACTTAACACCCGGGAGCTGTTTTTT
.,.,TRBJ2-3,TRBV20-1,CSAGRRVPDSTDTQYF,TGCAGTGCTGGGCGCCGGGTGCCCGATAGCACGGATACGCAGTATTTT
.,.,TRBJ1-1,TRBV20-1,CSTSAPGAPGIEAFF,TGCAGTACCAGCGCCCCGGGGGCGCCGGGCATTGAAGCTTTCTTT
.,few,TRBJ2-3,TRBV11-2,CASSRDRDTQYF,TGTGCCAGCAGCCGGGATCGAGATACGCAGTATTTT
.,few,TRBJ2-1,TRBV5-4,CASSPDRGMVEQFF,TGTGCCAGCAGCCCGGATAGGGGAATGGTTGAGCAGTTCTTC
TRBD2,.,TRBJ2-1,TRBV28,CASSLAPISGRYHEGEQFF,TGTGCCAGCAGTTTAGCCCCGATTAGCGGGAGGTACCATGAGGGTGAGCAGTTCTTC
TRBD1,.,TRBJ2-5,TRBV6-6,CVSSFLTGGESQYF,TGTGTCAGCAGTTTTTTGACAGGGGGGGAGTCCCAGTACTTC
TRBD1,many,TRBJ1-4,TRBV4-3,CASSQAGTGSEKLFF,TGCGCCAGCAGCCAAGCTGGGACAGGGAGTGAAAAACTGTTTTTT
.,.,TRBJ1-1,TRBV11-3,CATSTLKDSEAFF,TGTGCCACCAGCACCCTTAAAGACAGCGAAGCTTTCTTT
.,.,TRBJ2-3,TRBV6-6,CASSPWVAEGLSTDTQYF,TGTGCCAGCAGCCCCTGGGTAGCGGAGGGGCTGAGCACAGATACGCAGTATTTT
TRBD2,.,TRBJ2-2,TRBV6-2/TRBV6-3,CASSHTPGLAENTGELFF,TGTGCCAGCAGCCACACTCCCGGACTAGCGGAGAACACCGGGGAGCTGTTCTTT
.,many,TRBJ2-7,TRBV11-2,CASSLDREDEQYF,TGTGCCAGCAGCTTAGACAGGGAGGACGAGCAGTACTTC
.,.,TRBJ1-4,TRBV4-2,CASSQLEMTEGKLFF,TGTGCCAGCAGCCAACTTGAAATGACAGAAGGAAAACTGTTTTTT
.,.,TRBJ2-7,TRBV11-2,CTNTPQAGICEQYF,TGTACCAACACCCCCCAGGCAGGAATCTGCGAGCAGTACTTC
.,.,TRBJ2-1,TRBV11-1,CAISLGTGRCEQFF,TGTGCCATCAGCCTGGGGACGGGCAGGTGTGAGCAGTTCTTC
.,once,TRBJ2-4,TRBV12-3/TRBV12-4,CASSPGTCVNIQYF,TGTGCCAGTAGTCCTGGGACTTGCGTAAACATTCAGTACTTC
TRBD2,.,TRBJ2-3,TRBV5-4,CASSFSGAPADTRYF,TGTGCCAGCAGCTTTAGCGGGGCCCCCGCAGATACGCGGTATTTT
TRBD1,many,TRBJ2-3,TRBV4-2,CASRPTTGTGADTQYF,TGTGCCAGCAGACCAACGACCGGGACAGGGGCAGATACGCAGTATTTT
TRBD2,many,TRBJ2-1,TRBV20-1,CSVDSGSSEQFF,TGCAGCGTAGATAGCGGGTCCAGTGAGCAGTTCTTC
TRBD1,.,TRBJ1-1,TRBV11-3,CASSLNGDRPSAEAFF,TGTGCCAGCAGCTTAAATGGGGACAGGCCGAGCGCTGAAGCTTTCTTT
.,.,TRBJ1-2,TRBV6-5,CVSSLITRTDGYTF,TGTGTCAGCAGTCTTATAACAAGGACGGATGGCTACACCTTC